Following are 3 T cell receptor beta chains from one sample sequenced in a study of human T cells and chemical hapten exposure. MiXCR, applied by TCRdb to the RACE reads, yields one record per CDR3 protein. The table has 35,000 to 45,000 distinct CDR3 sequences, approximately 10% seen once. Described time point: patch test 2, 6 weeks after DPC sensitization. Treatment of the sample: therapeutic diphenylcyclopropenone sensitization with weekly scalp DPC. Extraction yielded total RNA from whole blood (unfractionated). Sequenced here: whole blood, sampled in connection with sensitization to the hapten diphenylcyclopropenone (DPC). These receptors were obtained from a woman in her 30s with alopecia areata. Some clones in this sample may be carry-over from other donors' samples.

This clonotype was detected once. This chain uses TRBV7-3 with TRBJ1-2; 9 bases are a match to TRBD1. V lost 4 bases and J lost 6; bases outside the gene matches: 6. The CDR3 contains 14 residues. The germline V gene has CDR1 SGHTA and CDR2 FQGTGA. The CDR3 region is CASSSRQGVDGYTF. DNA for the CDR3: TGTGCCAGCAGCTCTAGACAGGGGGTAGATGGCTACACCTTC.

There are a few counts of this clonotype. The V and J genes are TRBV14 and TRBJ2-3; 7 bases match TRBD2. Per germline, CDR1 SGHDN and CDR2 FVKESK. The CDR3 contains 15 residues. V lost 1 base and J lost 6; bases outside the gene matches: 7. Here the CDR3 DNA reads TGTGCCAGCAGCCAAGGAAGACTAGCAGGGGATACGCAGTATTTT. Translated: CASSQGRLAGDTQYF. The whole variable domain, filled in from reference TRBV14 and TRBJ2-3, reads EAGVTQFPSHSVIEKGQTVTLRCDPISGHDNLYWYRRVMGKEIKFLLHFVKESKQDESGMPNNRFLAERTGGTYSTLKVQPAELEDSGVYFCASSQGRLAGDTQYFGPGTRLTVL.

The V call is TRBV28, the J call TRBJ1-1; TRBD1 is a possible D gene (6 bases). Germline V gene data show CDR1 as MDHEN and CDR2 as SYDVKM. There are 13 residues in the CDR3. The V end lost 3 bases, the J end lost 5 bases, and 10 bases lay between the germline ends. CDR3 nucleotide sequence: TGTGCCAGCAGTTTGGTGGGGGCGACTGAAGCTTTCTTT. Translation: CASSLVGATEAFF.